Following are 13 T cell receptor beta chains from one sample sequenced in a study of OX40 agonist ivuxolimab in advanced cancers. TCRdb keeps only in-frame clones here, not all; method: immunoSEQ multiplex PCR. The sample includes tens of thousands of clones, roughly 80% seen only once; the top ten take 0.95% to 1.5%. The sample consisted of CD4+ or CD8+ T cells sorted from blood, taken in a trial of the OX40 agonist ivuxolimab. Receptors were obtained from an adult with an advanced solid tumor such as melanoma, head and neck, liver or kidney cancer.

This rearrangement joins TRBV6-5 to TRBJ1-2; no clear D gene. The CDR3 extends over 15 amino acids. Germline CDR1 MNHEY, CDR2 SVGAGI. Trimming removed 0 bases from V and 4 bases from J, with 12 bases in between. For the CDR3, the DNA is TGTGCCAGCAGTTACTCGCCCACCACTGGCTATGGCTACACCTTC. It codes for CASSYSPTTGYGYTF.

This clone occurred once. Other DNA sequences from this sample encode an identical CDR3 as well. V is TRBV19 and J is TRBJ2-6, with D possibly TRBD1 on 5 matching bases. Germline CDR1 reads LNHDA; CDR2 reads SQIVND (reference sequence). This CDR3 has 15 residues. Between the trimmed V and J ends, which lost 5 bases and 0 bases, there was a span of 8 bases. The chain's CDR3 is CASSWGLSGANVLTF. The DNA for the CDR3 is TGTGCCAGTAGTTGGGGCCTCTCTGGGGCCAACGTCCTGACTTTC.

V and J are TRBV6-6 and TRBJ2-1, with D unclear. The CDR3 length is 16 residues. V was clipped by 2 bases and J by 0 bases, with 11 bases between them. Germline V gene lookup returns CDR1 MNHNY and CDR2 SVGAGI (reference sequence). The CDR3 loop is CASSYAPDISYNEQFF. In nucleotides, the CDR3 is TGTGCCAGCAGTTACGCCCCTGACATCTCCTACAATGAGCAGTTCTTC.

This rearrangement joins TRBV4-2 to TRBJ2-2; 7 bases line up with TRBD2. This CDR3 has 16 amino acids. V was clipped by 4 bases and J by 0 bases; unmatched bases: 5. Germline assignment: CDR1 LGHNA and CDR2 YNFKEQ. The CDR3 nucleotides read TGTGCCAGCAGCCCATCCGGGACTACGAACACCGGGGAGCTGTTTTTT. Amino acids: CASSPSGTTNTGELFF.

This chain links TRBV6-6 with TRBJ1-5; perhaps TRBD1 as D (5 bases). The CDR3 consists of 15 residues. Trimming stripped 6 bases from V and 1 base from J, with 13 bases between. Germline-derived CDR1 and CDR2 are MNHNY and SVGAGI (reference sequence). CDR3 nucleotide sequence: TGTGCCAGCAGATTTCAGGGCGGGAGCAATCAGCCCCAGCATTTT. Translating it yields CASRFQGGSNQPQHF.

The CDR3 DNA reads as TGTGCCAGCTCGTCGGGGAGTGGGCAGCCCCAGCATTTT. Translation: CASSSGSGQPQHF. The chain is built from TRBV18 and TRBJ1-5, with D unresolved. Germline CDR1 reads KGHSH; CDR2 reads LQKENI. This CDR3 spans 13 amino acids. The V and J ends lost 6 bases and 7 bases respectively, with 13 bases between them.

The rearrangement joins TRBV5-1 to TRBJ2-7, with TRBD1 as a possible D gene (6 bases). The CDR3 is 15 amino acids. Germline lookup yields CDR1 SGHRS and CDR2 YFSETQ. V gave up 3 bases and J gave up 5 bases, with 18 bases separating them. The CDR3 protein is CASSSTRGPRDEQYF. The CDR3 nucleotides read TGCGCCAGCAGCTCCACCAGGGGCCCGAGGGACGAGCAGTACTTC.

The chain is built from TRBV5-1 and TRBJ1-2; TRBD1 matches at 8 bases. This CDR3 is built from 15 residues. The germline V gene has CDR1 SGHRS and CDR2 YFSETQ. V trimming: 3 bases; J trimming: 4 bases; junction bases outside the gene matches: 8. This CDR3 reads CASSYGTGQGYGYTF. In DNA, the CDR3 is TGCGCCAGCAGCTACGGGACAGGTCAAGGCTATGGCTACACCTTC. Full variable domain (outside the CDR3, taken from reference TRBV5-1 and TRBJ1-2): KAGVTQTPRYLIKTRGQQVTLSCSPISGHRSVSWYQQTPGQGLQFLFEYFSETQRNKGNFPGRFSGRQFSNSRSEMNVSTLELGDSALYLCASSYGTGQGYGYTFGSGTRLTVV.

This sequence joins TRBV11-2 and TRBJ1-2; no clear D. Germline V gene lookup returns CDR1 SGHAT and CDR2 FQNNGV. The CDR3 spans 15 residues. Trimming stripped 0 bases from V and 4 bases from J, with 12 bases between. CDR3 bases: TGTGCCAGCAGCTTAGATACAATAGTATCCTATGGCTACACCTTC. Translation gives CASSLDTIVSYGYTF.

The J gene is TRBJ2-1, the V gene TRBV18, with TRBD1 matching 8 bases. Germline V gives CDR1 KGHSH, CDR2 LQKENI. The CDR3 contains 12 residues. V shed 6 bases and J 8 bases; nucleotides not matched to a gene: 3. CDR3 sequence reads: CASSPGGHEQFF. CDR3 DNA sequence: TGTGCCAGCTCCCCAGGGGGCCATGAGCAGTTCTTC.

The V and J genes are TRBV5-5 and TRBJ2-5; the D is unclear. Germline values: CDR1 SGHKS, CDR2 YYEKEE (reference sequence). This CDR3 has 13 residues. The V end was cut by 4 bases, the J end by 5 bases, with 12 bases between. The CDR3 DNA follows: TGTGCCAGCAGCCCCCACCGCACTGAGACCCAGTACTTC. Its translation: CASSPHRTETQYF.

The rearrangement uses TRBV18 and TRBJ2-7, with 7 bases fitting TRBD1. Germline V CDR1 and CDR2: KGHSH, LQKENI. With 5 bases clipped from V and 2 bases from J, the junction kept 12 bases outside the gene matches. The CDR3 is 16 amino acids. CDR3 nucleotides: TGTGCCAGCTCAGCGACTTCCGGGACAGAACCCTACGAGCAGTACTTC. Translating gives CASSATSGTEPYEQYF. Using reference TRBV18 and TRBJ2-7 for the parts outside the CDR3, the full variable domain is NAGVMQNPRHLVRRRGQEARLRCSPMKGHSHVYWYRQLPEEGLKFMVYLQKENIIDESGMPKERFSAEFPKEGPSILRIQQVVRGDSAAYFCASSATSGTEPYEQYFGPGTRLTVT.

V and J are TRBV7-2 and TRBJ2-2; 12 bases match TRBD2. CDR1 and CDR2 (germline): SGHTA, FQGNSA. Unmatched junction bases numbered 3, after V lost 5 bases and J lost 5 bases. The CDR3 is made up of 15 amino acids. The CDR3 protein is CASSPSGGATGELFF. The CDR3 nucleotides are TGTGCCAGCAGCCCTAGCGGGGGGGCAACCGGGGAGCTGTTTTTT.